These T cell receptor beta chains were read from a single sample in a study of regulatory T cells in long-lasting Graves disease. TCRdb re-called the multiplex PCR reads through MiXCR, storing one row per CDR3 protein. The data contain about 660,000 distinct CDR3 sequences, around 30% of them singletons. Sample: peripheral blood mononuclear cells (PBMCs), taken when the disease was refractory, from a patient treated with antithyroid drugs. Every receptor here comes from a female donor with Graves disease. Both conserved end residues are trimmed from each CDR3. A D gene is named only where the DNA matches it firmly. Only part of the rows carry a size: once, few, many, or a class if the clone is expanded.

TRBJ1-4,-,TRBD1,TRBV7-9,ASSPRGEDEKLF
TRBJ1-1,many,-,TRBV2,ASSEPVGLAEAF
TRBJ1-1,many,-,TRBV12-3/TRBV12-4,ASSPRQARNTEAF
TRBJ1-1,many,-,TRBV11-2,ASSFKRGNTEAF
TRBJ2-7,few,TRBD1,TRBV6-5,ASSYSPGQWIAYEQY
TRBJ2-7,-,-,TRBV30,ASEEGSSYEQY
TRBJ1-6,-,TRBD1,TRBV4-1,ASSQVGTGTSSPLH
TRBJ2-7,many,-,TRBV11-1,ASAEEDEQY
TRBJ2-7,few,-,TRBV15,ATSRDLRYEQY
TRBJ1-2,-,-,TRBV13,ASSHGSDYGYT
TRBJ2-2,-,TRBD2,TRBV28,ASSDTSGANTGELF
TRBJ1-2,-,-,TRBV6-2/TRBV6-3,ASSGVPGYGYT
TRBJ2-2,-,-,TRBV6-1,ASTSATNTGELF
TRBJ2-2,once,-,TRBV5-4,ASSFTGMGYGSGELF
TRBJ1-6,-,TRBD1,TRBV28,ASSLIQGEDNSPLH
TRBJ2-1,few,-,TRBV6-2/TRBV6-3,ASSYSGIEQF
TRBJ2-7,few,-,TRBV20-1,SAGRGSYEQY
TRBJ1-1,many,-,TRBV28,ASSFQGQPGNTEAF
TRBJ2-5,many,-,TRBV12-3/TRBV12-4,ASSFEVETQY
TRBJ2-1,few,TRBD2,TRBV19,ASSIASGPSTYNEQL
TRBJ1-1,-,-,TRBV6-2/TRBV6-3,ASSYGVKGTEAF
TRBJ1-3,-,-,TRBV7-9,ASSLVEAGNTIY
TRBJ1-1,few,-,TRBV13,ASSSRGAGDTEAF
TRBJ1-1,-,-,TRBV6-2/TRBV6-3,ASSDAGLGHTEAF
TRBJ1-5,few,-,TRBV6-1,ASREQGRNQPQH
TRBJ2-7,few,TRBD1,TRBV4-1,ASSPLGQGAHEQY
TRBJ2-3,once,-,TRBV11-2,ASSASGQIQTDTQY
TRBJ1-1,-,-,TRBV2,ASQTPVANEAF
TRBJ1-1,many,-,TRBV28,ASSFGGSAEAF
TRBJ2-5,-,-,TRBV7-9,ASSLAGQQETQY
TRBJ1-5,-,-,TRBV6-1,ASSDNRVGNQPQH
TRBJ2-6,few,-,TRBV6-1,ASSGGAAAGGANVLT
TRBJ2-7,few,-,TRBV7-2,ASTSVRNYEQY
TRBJ1-3,-,-,TRBV6-1,ASSEWGWGSGNTIY
TRBJ2-5,-,-,TRBV20-1,SASFLRRQYQETQY
TRBJ1-5,many,-,TRBV2,ASSAGTGSNQPQH
TRBJ1-3,-,-,TRBV2,ASSEGALGGNTIY
TRBJ2-2,few,TRBD1,TRBV7-3,ASSPTGGHTGELF
TRBJ1-1,few,-,TRBV5-6,ASRFRGRGIAF
TRBJ2-7,-,-,TRBV7-3,ASSSDFPDDYEQY
TRBJ1-1,many,TRBD1,TRBV2,ASSEPGTVNTEAF
TRBJ2-7,-,-,TRBV3-1,ASSQGEIEQY
TRBJ2-5,-,-,TRBV28,ASSFTGVLSYGGQETQY
TRBJ2-7,few,-,TRBV11-2,ASSSRGRGSFTYEQY
TRBJ2-2,many,-,TRBV6-1,ASSAASTGELF
TRBJ1-1,-,-,TRBV27,ASSLQSLGGGRTEAF
TRBJ2-5,few,TRBD1,TRBV15,ATSRERTGGNLETQY
TRBJ1-3,-,-,TRBV7-9,ASSSSSAGNTIY
TRBJ2-1,-,TRBD1,TRBV5-1,ASSAGQGSYNEQF
TRBJ2-2,-,-,TRBV5-6,ASSLEAAPNTGELF
TRBJ2-6,-,-,TRBV20-1,SARDRDSGANVLA
TRBJ1-2,-,-,TRBV19,ASRHGSTVYGYT
TRBJ2-3,-,-,TRBV2,ASGPEPNADTQY
TRBJ2-5,few,-,TRBV20-1,SASLAPQETQY
TRBJ2-3,-,TRBD2,TRBV2,ASHGTSGAMADTQY
TRBJ2-6,-,-,TRBV6-9,ASSSSGPRSSGANVLT
TRBJ2-3,-,-,TRBV19,ASSIQVVFGKPDTQY
TRBJ1-1,few,-,TRBV4-1,ASSQGTGWGTEAF
TRBJ1-3,-,-,TRBV15,ATSHGEGSGNTIY
TRBJ2-5,-,-,TRBV6-5,ASSYTRTANYQETQY